This T cell receptor beta chain was captured by sequencing in a study of PD-L1 blockade in urothelial cancer. Study background: Anywhere from 0 to 3 prior chemotherapy regimens had been received by patients.

Each PCR contained spiked-in synthetic TCR analog templates. Some clones are missing from TCRdb's copy, which holds only in-frame ones; the method was immunoSEQ multiplex PCR. The table lists fewer than 90,000 clones, approximately 89% of them singletons. This sample's time point: peripheral blood 6 weeks after treatment start. Patients presented with locally advanced or metastatic urothelial carcinoma. In this sample, this clone turned up once. V was clipped by 6 bases and J by 4 bases; unmatched bases: 11. CDR1 and CDR2 from the germline V gene are MNHEY and SMNVEV (reference sequence). The CDR3 consists of 15 residues.

The genes are TRBV27 and TRBJ1-2; 7 positions agree with TRBD1. The TCR originated in a woman older than 75 with urothelial cancer. Sequences were derived from PBMCs, sampled around atezolizumab (anti-PD-L1) treatment. The CDR3 coding sequence is TGTGCCAGCAGGCCTTCTCGACAGGGCGGCTATGGCTACACCTTC. It codes for CASRPSRQGGYGYTF.